The rows below give T cell receptor beta chains drawn from one sample of a study of cytomegalovirus exposure and HLA in healthy donors. Libraries were prepared by immunoSEQ multiplex PCR; TCRdb keeps only in-frame clonotypes and omits some of them. Found here are around 150,000 clones, approximately 80% of them singletons; the top ten hold roughly 4%. Sequenced sample: PBMCs. These receptor sequences come from a woman aged 40 to 50 in good health and CMV-seropositive. Both conserved end residues are trimmed from each CDR3.

J gene	V gene	CDR3 protein
TRBJ1-4	TRBV4-3	ASSQKSGTGAEKLF
TRBJ1-2	TRBV28	ASRGQEINYGYT
TRBJ2-2	TRBV2	ASRAASTRVDTGELF
TRBJ2-7	TRBV29-1	SVTTGGSEQY
TRBJ2-5	TRBV7-9	ASSLFGLAGQETQY
TRBJ2-2	TRBV10-1	ASGAGLTGELF
TRBJ2-1	TRBV7-9	ASSLAAGTYNEQF
TRBJ1-1	TRBV7-5	ARSLNRGRRKAF
TRBJ2-3	TRBV28	ATGTGYPDTQY
.	TRBV6-5	ASSYVAGVYEQY
TRBJ1-1	TRBV4-1	ASSQERPSGGGNTEAF
TRBJ2-1	TRBV6-4	ASSNILKSSYNEQF
TRBJ2-1	TRBV7-2	ASGPGHGWDNEQF
TRBJ2-1	TRBV7-3	ASSLDRRVGGEQF
TRBJ2-7	TRBV11-2	ASRPSGLGGEQY